This T cell receptor (beta chain) was recorded in a study of cytomegalovirus exposure and HLA in healthy donors. Findings and caveats of the study: Excluded were some V segments that proved indistinguishable, including TRBV6-2 and TRBV6-3.

This PCR relied on a set of 60 Vbeta primers and 13 Jbeta primers. The repertoire was sequenced with immunoSEQ multiplex PCR; TCRdb's copy has only in-frame clones and lacks some. The profile covers approximately 170,000 clones, with approximately 67% appearing a single time and just under 4.5% taken by the ten largest. With 4 bases clipped from V and 3 bases from J, the junction kept 6 bases outside the gene matches. The CDR3 extends over 14 amino acids. The germline CDR1 and CDR2 sequences are ENHRY and SYGVKD. Concerning this clone: Its antigen is unknown.

Sequences were obtained from PBMCs. The clonotype was recovered from a woman aged 18-35 years in good health and CMV-seropositive. This chain uses TRBV10-3 with TRBJ2-7; the match to TRBD1 covers 7 bases. The CDR3 is CAISAGDRSYEQYF. The CDR3 DNA follows: TGTGCCATCAGTGCCGGGGACAGAAGCTACGAGCAGTACTTC.